The 15 T cell receptor beta chains below come from one sample, sequenced in a study of cytomegalovirus exposure and HLA in healthy donors. With 60 Vbeta and 13 Jbeta primers, the PCR was carried out. Sequencing was performed with immunoSEQ multiplex PCR; in TCRdb, only in-frame clones are kept and a portion is missing. The sample lists approximately 160,000 clones, 80% to 90% occurring once. The sample comprised PBMCs. These receptors all stem from a girl aged 5-17 years in good health and CMV-seropositive.

The chain combines TRBV7-9 with TRBJ1-1; 7 bases are shared with TRBD1. Germline trimming cut 5 bases from V and 1 base from J; bases unmatched to any gene: 7. This CDR3 is 15 amino acids long. Germline CDR1 reads SEHNR; CDR2 reads FQNEAQ (reference sequence). The CDR3 DNA is TGTGCCAGCAGCCCCGAGGGGACAGCGAACACTGAAGCTTTCTTT. Protein product: CASSPEGTANTEAFF.

The V and J genes are TRBV19 and TRBJ2-1; tentative D call: TRBD1 (6 bases). CDR1 and CDR2 from the germline V gene are LNHDA and SQIVND (reference sequence). The V and J ends lost 5 bases and 0 bases respectively, with 11 bases between them. The CDR3 has 15 residues. In DNA form, the CDR3 reads TGTGCCAGTAGTTTCGGGACACTCTCCTACAATGAGCAGTTCTTC. It is translated as CASSFGTLSYNEQFF.

This sequence joins TRBV6-5 and TRBJ2-1, with D maybe TRBD1 (5 bases). The CDR3 has 11 amino acids. Germline CDR1 MNHEY, CDR2 SVGAGI. Trimming took 10 bases from V and 2 from J, leaving 6 bases between them. Written as DNA, the CDR3 is TGTGCCACAGGGCCCTACAATGAGCAGTTCTTC. Encoded protein: CATGPYNEQFF.

V is TRBV4-1 and J is TRBJ1-1; 8 bases are a match to TRBD1. The CDR3 sequence is 17 residues long. Unmatched junction bases numbered 17, after V lost 6 bases and J lost 5 bases. CDR1 and CDR2 from the germline V gene are MGHRA and YSYEKL. The CDR3 spells CASSSMAGSQGGTEAFF. In DNA, the CDR3 is TGCGCCAGCAGTTCGATGGCGGGGTCACAGGGGGGGACTGAAGCTTTCTTT.

The CDR3 DNA sequence: TGTGCCAGCAGCTTGGGACAGGTTCATGAAAAACTGTTTTTT. Protein product: CASSLGQVHEKLFF. This chain connects TRBV5-6 to TRBJ1-4; D might be TRBD1 (6 bases). Trimming took off 0 bases at V and 6 bases at J, with 9 bases between the two ends. Germline CDR1 is SGHDT and CDR2 is YYEEEE. The CDR3 covers 14 residues.

The rearrangement joins TRBV6-4 to TRBJ2-1; 10 bases line up with TRBD2. There are 15 residues in the CDR3. After removal of 5 bases from V and 4 bases from J, the junction contained 5 bases not matched to a gene. Germline V gene sequence: CDR1 MRHNA, CDR2 SNTAGT. This CDR3 is CASSPAGGTYNEQFF. CDR3 coding DNA: TGTGCCAGCAGTCCAGCGGGGGGGACTTACAATGAGCAGTTCTTC.

The rearrangement links TRBV7-9 to TRBJ1-1, with D perhaps TRBD1 (5 bases). This CDR3 is built from 13 residues. The germline gives CDR1 SEHNR, CDR2 FQNEAQ (reference sequence). The CDR3 here is CSYQGAENTEAFF. CDR3 nucleotide sequence: TGTTCCTACCAAGGGGCCGAGAACACTGAAGCTTTCTTT.

The chain employs TRBV6-5 and TRBJ2-5; maybe TRBD2 (6 bases). CDR1 MNHEY and CDR2 SVGAGI come from the germline V gene. V lost 0 bases and J lost 0, with 8 bases in between. There are 15 residues in the CDR3. CDR3 sequence reads: CASSYSTSNQETQYF. The CDR3 nucleotides are TGTGCCAGCAGTTACTCGACTAGTAACCAAGAGACCCAGTACTTC.

The V gene is TRBV9, the J gene TRBJ2-3; TRBD2 is a possible D gene (6 bases). This CDR3 contains 15 residues. The V end lost 0 bases, the J end lost 4 bases, and 12 bases lay between the germline ends. Germline V lookup: CDR1 SGDLS, CDR2 YYNGEE. DNA for the CDR3: TGTGCCAGCAGCGTAGAGGCTAGCGCAGCAGATACGCAGTATTTT. Its protein product is CASSVEASAADTQYF.

The chain links TRBV7-2 to TRBJ1-2, with D unclear. The CDR3 runs to 15 residues. The V gene lost 2 bases and the J gene lost 4 bases, with 14 bases spanning the gap. CDR1 and CDR2 (germline): SGHTA, FQGNSA. CDR3 residues: CASSLSSSSVYGYTF. Here the CDR3 DNA reads TGTGCCAGCAGCTTAAGTAGCAGTTCCGTCTATGGCTACACCTTC.

This clone is labeled medium-sized (0.01 to 0.1%). V and J are TRBV7-9 and TRBJ1-5; the match to TRBD1 covers 10 bases. J lost 3 bases, V lost 5 bases, and 7 bases had no gene match. This CDR3 contains 16 residues. Germline values: CDR1 SEHNR, CDR2 FQNEAQ (reference sequence). The CDR3 sequence: CASSNFGQGDNQPQHF. The CDR3 nucleotides are TGTGCCAGCAGCAACTTCGGACAGGGGGACAATCAGCCCCAGCATTTT.

This clone has only a few counts. This chain joins TRBV11-2 and TRBJ1-2; possibly TRBD1 for D (6 bases). The CDR3 covers 14 residues. The germline gives CDR1 SGHAT, CDR2 FQNNGV. V gave up 5 bases and J gave up 5 bases, with 15 bases separating them. The chain's CDR3 is CASSHITGQYGYTF. DNA for the CDR3: TGTGCCAGCAGCCATATTACAGGGCAGTATGGCTACACCTTC.

The gene calls are TRBV13 and TRBJ2-1; D unresolved. The germline V and J ends were trimmed by 5 bases and 4 bases, with 21 bases remaining between them. CDR3 length: 17 amino acids. The germline V gene encodes CDR1 PRHDT and CDR2 FYEKMQ (reference sequence). The DNA of the CDR3 is TGTGCCAGCAGCCTCCCCTATTCAGGAAATCATTACAATGAGCAGTTCTTC. It yields the protein CASSLPYSGNHYNEQFF.

The V call is TRBV6-5, the J call TRBJ1-3; no reliable D call. V gave up 4 bases and J gave up 0 bases, with 10 bases separating them. CDR3 length equals 15 residues. Germline CDR1 reads MNHEY; CDR2 reads SVGAGI. CDR3 region: CASSSPVLSGNTIYF. The CDR3, as DNA: TGTGCCAGCAGTTCTCCTGTCCTCTCTGGAAACACCATATATTTT.

CDR3 DNA: TGTGCCAGCAGCTTAAGATCGGGTGCCGGGGAGCTGTTTTTT. Translation: CASSLRSGAGELFF. The chain recombines TRBV7-3 with TRBJ2-2, with no clear D. CDR3 length: 14 residues. The germline V and J ends were trimmed by 1 base and 6 bases, with 9 bases remaining between them. Germline loops: CDR1 SGHTA, CDR2 FQGTGA.